Detailed here is one T cell receptor beta chain. Its antigen is unknown. Blood samples were obtained at baseline, cycle 4 day 1, and cycle 7 day 1. The data belong to a study of OX40 agonist ivuxolimab in advanced cancers. Study background: The drug used for patients, ivuxolimab, was an agonistic anti-OX40 (CD134) antibody. Findings and caveats of the study: Partial responders at 0.1-3.0 mg/kg had among the lowest clonal expansion. There were, on average, more expanded clones in CD8+ T cells than in CD4+.

The CDR3 has 13 residues. V shed 7 bases and J 4 bases; nucleotides not matched to a gene: 6. The germline gives CDR1 KGHSH, CDR2 LQKENI. Sequenced by immunoSEQ multiplex PCR; TCRdb stores in-frame clones only, minus some. This sample has roughly 80,000 clones, with roughly 80% found just once. The sequences come from CD4+ or CD8+ T cells sorted from blood, collected in a trial of the OX40 agonist ivuxolimab. This chain links TRBV18 with TRBJ1-2, with 7 positions matching TRBD1. The TCR comes from an adult with an advanced solid tumor such as melanoma, head and neck, liver or kidney cancer. Here the CDR3 DNA reads TGTGCCAGCTTAGCAGGGGGAAGCTATGGCTACACCTTC. Its translation: CASLAGGSYGYTF.